The rows below give T cell receptor beta chains drawn from one sample of a study of T cells in Graves' hyperthyroidism and ophthalmopathy. In TCRdb, the multiplex PCR reads were re-called with MiXCR into one record per CDR3 protein. The sample has approximately 100,000 distinct CDR3 sequences, around 42% seen once; the top ten hold approximately 10%. The specimen sequenced was peripheral blood or thyroid tissue (not recorded which). The receptors derive from a woman aged 30 to 39 with Graves' hyperthyroidism. Both conserved end residues are part of each CDR3. The order of the fields is V gene, clone size, CDR3 length, J gene, CDR3 protein. Part of the rows lack a size; the others show once, few, many or a class for expanded clones.

v_gene: TRBV7-2
abundance: -
len: 14
j_gene: TRBJ2-3
CDR3aa: CAGSSRQGVDTQYF

v_gene: TRBV28
abundance: -
len: 16
j_gene: TRBJ1-5
CDR3aa: CASSSPTRTGAGPQHF

v_gene: TRBV7-9
abundance: -
len: 15
j_gene: TRBJ1-1
CDR3aa: CASSYRTGENTEAFF

v_gene: TRBV25-1
abundance: many
len: 16
j_gene: TRBJ1-4
CDR3aa: CASSDLGRLGSEKLFF

v_gene: TRBV28
abundance: few
len: 14
j_gene: TRBJ2-7
CDR3aa: CASSLLRYSYEQYF

v_gene: TRBV7-9
abundance: once
len: 15
j_gene: TRBJ2-5
CDR3aa: CASSFRDRAEETQYF

v_gene: TRBV7-9
abundance: many
len: 15
j_gene: TRBJ1-3
CDR3aa: CASSPRGGPGNTIYF

v_gene: TRBV2
abundance: -
len: 18
j_gene: TRBJ2-3
CDR3aa: CASSALGLAGGLTDTQYF

v_gene: TRBV20-1
abundance: many
len: 15
j_gene: TRBJ2-5
CDR3aa: CSARLAAPAGETQYF

v_gene: TRBV12-3/TRBV12-4
abundance: many
len: 14
j_gene: TRBJ1-3
CDR3aa: CASSFARTGNTIYF

v_gene: TRBV7-2
abundance: -
len: 14
j_gene: TRBJ1-1
CDR3aa: CASSLRQGTTEAFF

v_gene: TRBV7-8
abundance: -
len: 17
j_gene: TRBJ2-5
CDR3aa: CASSRTSGRAGGETQYF

v_gene: TRBV5-1
abundance: many
len: 16
j_gene: TRBJ2-3
CDR3aa: CASSWGTSGRADTQYF

v_gene: TRBV28
abundance: many
len: 15
j_gene: TRBJ1-5
CDR3aa: CASSPTGIEDQPQHF

v_gene: TRBV20-1
abundance: many
len: 14
j_gene: TRBJ2-3
CDR3aa: CSASGANPGDTQYF

v_gene: TRBV11-2
abundance: many
len: 16
j_gene: TRBJ1-6
CDR3aa: CASSLGAARTISPLHF

v_gene: TRBV7-9
abundance: -
len: 15
j_gene: TRBJ1-6
CDR3aa: CASSQDLRGGPPLHF

v_gene: TRBV11-2
abundance: many
len: 13
j_gene: TRBJ2-7
CDR3aa: CASSLYFDYEQYF

v_gene: TRBV4-1
abundance: many
len: 17
j_gene: TRBJ1-6
CDR3aa: CASSRTDQGSYNSPLHF

v_gene: TRBV29-1
abundance: -
len: 14
j_gene: TRBJ2-5
CDR3aa: CSAGTSGLQETQYF